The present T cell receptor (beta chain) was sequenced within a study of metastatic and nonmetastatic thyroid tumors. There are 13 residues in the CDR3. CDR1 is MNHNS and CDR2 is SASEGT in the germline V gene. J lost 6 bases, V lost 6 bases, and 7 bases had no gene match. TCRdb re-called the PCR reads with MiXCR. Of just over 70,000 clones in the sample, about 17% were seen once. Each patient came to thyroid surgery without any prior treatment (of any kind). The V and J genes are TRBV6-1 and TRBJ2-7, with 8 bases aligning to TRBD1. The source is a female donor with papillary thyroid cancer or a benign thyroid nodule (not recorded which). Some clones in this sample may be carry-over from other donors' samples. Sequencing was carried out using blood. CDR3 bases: TGTGCCAGCAGATACGTACAGGGGGGCGAGCAGTACTTC. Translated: CASRYVQGGEQYF.